This entry lists 12 T cell receptor beta chains sequenced from one sample in a study of TIL therapy for anti-PD-1-resistant metastatic lung cancer. Sequencing used immunoSEQ v3. The protocol was immunoSEQ multiplex PCR, while the TCRdb copy is restricted to in-frame clones and leaves out a portion. The sample holds tens of thousands of clones, roughly 84% seen once. As for time point: pre-treatment sample, taken before nivolumab and TIL therapy. This material consisted of blood, taken at baseline. The receptor source for this set is a person aged 25-85 years with non-small cell lung cancer.

The CDR3 loop reads CASSYEGGYIQYF. The DNA for the CDR3 is TGTGCCAGCAGCTACGAGGGGGGTTACATTCAGTACTTC. The genes are TRBV12-3 or TRBV12-4 and TRBJ2-4; D may correspond to TRBD1 or TRBD2 (6 bases each). Trimming shortened V by 6 bases and J by 8 bases, and 14 bases separated the two germline ends. The CDR3 consists of 13 residues.

J is TRBJ2-6 and V is TRBV6-5; D unclear. Germline-derived CDR1 and CDR2 are MNHEY and SVGAGI. Trimming cost V 8 bases and J 4 bases, with 12 bases left between them. This CDR3 comprises 14 residues. DNA for the CDR3: TGTGCCAGCCAGCCCTTCTCCGGGGCCAACGTCCTGACTTTC. Its translation is CASQPFSGANVLTF.

V and J are TRBV19 and TRBJ2-6, with a possible D match to TRBD1 (5 bases). V was clipped by 2 bases and J by 1 base, with 9 bases between them. In germline, CDR1 is LNHDA, CDR2 SQIVND (reference sequence). CDR3 size: 16 residues. CDR3 sequence reads: CASSIQGISGANVLTF. In nucleotides, the CDR3 is TGTGCCAGTAGTATACAGGGTATTTCTGGGGCCAACGTCCTGACTTTC.

The V gene is TRBV10-3, the J gene TRBJ1-2; D might be TRBD1 (5 bases). In germline, CDR1 is ENHRY, CDR2 SYGVKD. V dropped 0 bases and J dropped 8 bases, with 13 bases sitting between them. The CDR3 has 14 residues. Here the CDR3 reads CAISESTAPQGYTF. CDR3 sequence (DNA): TGTGCCATCAGTGAGTCGACAGCCCCCCAAGGCTACACCTTC.

This clone is a singleton in its sample. The chain recombines TRBV9 with TRBJ1-6; D not resolved. Germline-derived CDR1 and CDR2 are SGDLS and YYNGEE. Trimming pared 0 bases from V and 11 bases from J, leaving 6 bases between. The CDR3 runs to 12 residues. This chain's CDR3 is CASSVDSPPLHF. Written as DNA, the CDR3 is TGTGCCAGCAGCGTAGATAGTCCACCCCTCCACTTT.

This sequence joins TRBV19 and TRBJ2-1; 8 bases are shared with TRBD2. J lost 9 bases, V lost 5 bases, and 9 bases had no gene match. This CDR3 is built from 14 residues. Germline CDR1 and CDR2: LNHDA and SQIVND (reference sequence). The CDR3 bases are TGTGCCAGTAGTTTCCAGGCGGGGGGCCTTGAGCAGTTCTTC. Amino acids: CASSFQAGGLEQFF.

The J gene is TRBJ1-1, the V gene TRBV11-2, with 12 positions matching TRBD1. With 5 bases clipped from V and 4 bases from J, the junction kept 5 bases outside the gene matches. The CDR3 has 15 residues. Germline assignment: CDR1 SGHAT and CDR2 FQNNGV. CDR3: CASSPGQGATTEAFF. The CDR3 bases are TGTGCCAGCAGCCCGGGACAGGGGGCGACCACTGAAGCTTTCTTT. The full variable domain, its missing parts supplied by reference TRBV11-2 and TRBJ1-1, is EAGVAQSPRYKIIEKRQSVAFWCNPISGHATLYWYQQILGQGPKLLIQFQNNGVVDDSQLPKDRFSAERLKGVDSTLKIQPAKLEDSAVYLCASSPGQGATTEAFFGQGTRLTVV.

The genes are TRBV9 and TRBJ1-3; TRBD1 matches at 7 bases. V shed 2 bases and J 4 bases; nucleotides not matched to a gene: 15. Germline loops: CDR1 SGDLS, CDR2 YYNGEE. CDR3 length: 18 amino acids. The DNA for the CDR3 is TGTGCCAGCAGCGTGGATTTATATAGACAGGGCTCAGGAAACACCATATATTTT. This encodes CASSVDLYRQGSGNTIYF.

V is TRBV25-1 and J is TRBJ2-7; TRBD2 matches 8 bases. The ends lost 0 bases at V and 7 bases at J; junction bases unmatched: 11. This CDR3 has 16 amino acids. Per germline, CDR1 MGHDK and CDR2 SYGVNS. This CDR3 is CASSEYITSGTGEQYF. The CDR3 DNA reads as TGTGCCAGCAGTGAATATATCACTAGCGGTACGGGTGAGCAGTACTTC.

The chain couples TRBV6-2 or TRBV6-3 to TRBJ1-1, with 7 nucleotides matching TRBD1. Germline V gene data show CDR1 as MNHEY and CDR2 as SVGEGT. V trimming: 4 bases; J trimming: 1 base; junction bases outside the gene matches: 9. This CDR3 has 16 residues. Here the CDR3 reads CASSSDRRSWNTEAFF. As DNA, the CDR3 is TGTGCCAGCAGTTCGGACAGGAGATCCTGGAACACTGAAGCTTTCTTT.

This clone appeared a single time. J is TRBJ2-1 and V is TRBV6-6; 11 bases align to TRBD2. Germline CDR1 reads MNHNY; CDR2 reads SVGAGI (reference sequence). This CDR3 spans 18 amino acids. V trimming: 5 bases; J trimming: 2 bases; junction bases outside the gene matches: 11. The CDR3, as DNA: TGTGCCAGCAGTCGTCGGCTAGCGGGAGGATCACCCTACAATGAGCAGTTCTTC. It codes for CASSRRLAGGSPYNEQFF.

Only one count was recorded for this clone. This chain joins TRBV7-9 and TRBJ2-3; 9 bases are a match to TRBD2. V lost 5 bases and J lost 1; bases outside the gene matches: 7. The CDR3 sequence is 16 residues long. Germline loops: CDR1 SEHNR, CDR2 FQNEAQ (reference sequence). The CDR3 DNA sequence: TGTGCCAGCAGCCGACTAGCGGCCGGCGGCACAGATACGCAGTATTTT. Amino acids: CASSRLAAGGTDTQYF.